One and the same sample provided the 21 T cell receptor beta chains below, sequenced in a study of siplizumab effects on memory and regulatory T cells. Here immunoSEQ multiplex PCR was the method, and the copy in TCRdb shows in-frame clones only, minus some. The data show more than 85,000 clones, with 75% to 95% seen just once and more than 2.5% held by the top ten. Sequencing was performed on CD4+ T cells sorted from blood. Receptor source: a human donor in good health. Some clones in this sample may be carry-over from other donors' samples.

The chain couples TRBV19 to TRBJ2-7; D is perhaps TRBD2 (8 bases). Per the germline V gene, CDR1 is LNHDA and CDR2 is SQIVND (reference sequence). The CDR3 runs to 16 residues. The V and J ends lost 10 bases and 4 bases respectively, with 26 bases between them. The CDR3 sequence is CATQGTSGSSLYEQYF. The DNA of the CDR3 is TGTGCCACACAGGGGACAAGCGGGAGTTCGTTGTACGAGCAGTACTTC.

This chain links TRBV5-1 with TRBJ1-5, with D possibly matching TRBD1 (5 bases). Per germline, CDR1 SGHRS and CDR2 YFSETQ. The CDR3 totals 16 residues. The ends were cut back, 1 base at V and 0 bases at J, with 11 bases in the middle. CDR3 sequence (DNA): TGCGCCAGCAGCTTGACAGGCGCCCATAGCAATCAGCCCCAGCATTTT. Amino acids: CASSLTGAHSNQPQHF.

J is TRBJ1-4 and V is TRBV2; D unresolved. V was shortened by 6 bases and J by 2 bases, with 10 bases between the two germline ends. The CDR3 is 14 amino acids. The germline V gene encodes CDR1 SNHLY and CDR2 FYNNEI. In nucleotides, the CDR3 is TGTGCCAGCAGCGCGGGGTCCACTAATGAAAAACTGTTTTTT. As protein: CASSAGSTNEKLFF.

The rearrangement joins TRBV19 to TRBJ2-2, with a possible D match to TRBD1 (6 bases). Germline assignment: CDR1 LNHDA and CDR2 SQIVND (reference sequence). Deletions cut 5 bases from V and 5 bases from J, with 15 bases between. CDR3 size: 15 residues. DNA of the CDR3: TGTGCCAGTAGTCCATACAGGGTACGAACCGGGGAGCTGTTTTTT. This translates into CASSPYRVRTGELFF.

V usage is TRBV7-2 and J usage is TRBJ1-1; D gene ambiguous. CDR3 length: 12 amino acids. From germline, CDR1 is SGHTA and CDR2 FQGNSA. V was pared by 4 bases and J by 10 bases, with 13 bases between. Here the CDR3 reads CASSSWMAPAFF. In nucleotides, the CDR3 is TGTGCCAGCAGCTCCTGGATGGCGCCAGCTTTCTTT.

This chain links TRBV30 with TRBJ1-6; unclear D gene. V was cut by 1 base and J by 8 bases, with 3 bases left in between. This CDR3 is built from 11 residues. Looked up from germline, CDR1 is GTSNPN and CDR2 is SVGIG (reference sequence). CDR3 residues: CAWSADSPLHF. The CDR3, as DNA: TGTGCCTGGAGTGCGGATTCACCCCTCCACTTT.

This clone was recorded only once. The chain uses TRBV28 and TRBJ2-5, with unresolved D. V was cut by 2 bases and J by 1 base, with 5 bases left in between. CDR1 is MDHEN, CDR2 SYDVKM, per germline. The CDR3 covers 13 residues. CDR3 nucleotides: TGTGCCAGCAGTTTACAGAGCCAAGAGACCCAGTACTTC. Its translation is CASSLQSQETQYF.

The V gene is TRBV2, the J gene TRBJ1-1; TRBD1 is a possible D gene (6 bases). The germline CDR1 and CDR2 sequences are SNHLY and FYNNEI. Trimming removed 5 bases at V and 5 bases at J, with 12 bases between. The CDR3 consists of 13 residues. The CDR3 DNA reads as TGTGCCAGCAGTCGACAGGTGGGGACTGAAGCTTTCTTT. Translated, it gives CASSRQVGTEAFF.

The chain carries TRBV7-9 and TRBJ2-1; no definite D call. Germline CDR1 SEHNR, CDR2 FQNEAQ (reference sequence). This CDR3 has 16 residues. The V and J ends lost 1 base and 0 bases respectively, with 10 bases between them. CDR3: CASSLGRLSSYNEQFF. CDR3 nucleotide sequence: TGTGCCAGCAGCTTAGGGCGGCTAAGCTCCTACAATGAGCAGTTCTTC.

The CDR3 loop is CASSYPGLNDNEQFF. CDR3 in DNA: TGTGCCAGCAGTTACCCGGGACTGAATGACAATGAGCAGTTCTTC. The chain is built from TRBV6-5 and TRBJ2-1; D perhaps matches TRBD2 (6 bases). CDR3 size: 15 residues. The germline gives CDR1 MNHEY, CDR2 SVGAGI. Trimming removed 2 bases at V and 5 bases at J, with 13 bases between.

This chain links TRBV19 with TRBJ1-2, with TRBD1 matching over 7 bases. Germline V gene sequence: CDR1 LNHDA, CDR2 SQIVND (reference sequence). The length of the CDR3 is 15 residues. The V gene end was trimmed by 10 bases and the J gene end by 0 bases; junction bases not matched to a gene: 11. The CDR3 nucleotides read TGTGCCACCGGACCCCCGGGACAGACTAACTATGGCTACACCTTC. Translated: CATGPPGQTNYGYTF.

This rearrangement joins TRBV19 to TRBJ1-2, with 9 bases matching TRBD1. With V trimmed by 3 bases and J by 0 bases, 14 bases remained unmatched. Germline V gene sequence: CDR1 LNHDA, CDR2 SQIVND (reference sequence). This CDR3 is built from 19 residues. Here the CDR3 DNA reads TGTGCCAGTAGTATGACCGGGACAGGGTCCAATTCAGCTAACTATGGCTACACCTTC. Translated, it gives CASSMTGTGSNSANYGYTF.

The chain couples TRBV5-1 to TRBJ2-3, with TRBD1 matching 10 bases. Germline CDR1 SGHRS, CDR2 YFSETQ. Unmatched junction bases numbered 10, after V lost 5 bases and J lost 4 bases. The CDR3 spans 16 residues. This chain's CDR3 is CASSIVGQGVSDTQYF. CDR3 in DNA: TGCGCCAGCAGTATCGTAGGACAGGGGGTATCAGATACGCAGTATTTT.

The DNA for the CDR3 is TGTGCCAGCAGAAGAGGGGGCCGGCAAGAGACCCAGTACTTC. It translates to CASRRGGRQETQYF. J is TRBJ2-5 and V is TRBV6-5; 7 positions agree with TRBD1. The germline gives CDR1 MNHEY, CDR2 SVGAGI. There are 14 residues in the CDR3. Trimming took 6 bases from V and 2 from J; bases not matched to a gene: 6.

This clone showed up just once. The chain recombines TRBV2 with TRBJ1-4; TRBD1 is a possible D gene (5 bases). The CDR3 spans 14 residues. Between the trimmed V and J ends, which lost 6 bases and 8 bases, there was a span of 16 bases. Germline V CDR1 and CDR2: SNHLY, FYNNEI. Here the CDR3 DNA reads TGTGCCAGCAGGATGACAGTGTCTAGGGAAAAACTGTTTTTT. Amino acids: CASRMTVSREKLFF.

The V gene is TRBV27, the J gene TRBJ1-2; 7 positions agree with TRBD1. Germline assignment: CDR1 MNHEY and CDR2 SMNVEV (reference sequence). V lost 3 bases to trimming and J lost 7 bases; unmatched junction nucleotides: 11. This CDR3 is built from 15 residues. The CDR3 region has the DNA TGTGCCAGCAGTTTCCAAAGGGACAGTTTGCGTGGCTACACCTTC. It translates to CASSFQRDSLRGYTF.

This clone has just one count. This sequence joins TRBV7-9 and TRBJ2-5; D is possibly TRBD1 (5 bases). The CDR3 extends over 15 amino acids. V lost 1 base, J lost 1 base, and 10 bases lay in between. CDR1 is SEHNR and CDR2 is FQNEAQ in the germline V gene (reference sequence). CDR3 nucleotide sequence: TGTGCCAGCAGCTTAGGTCAGGGCCCCCAAGAGACCCAGTACTTC. Its translation: CASSLGQGPQETQYF.

This chain joins TRBV9 and TRBJ2-5; no definite D call. With 0 bases removed from V and 2 bases from J, the gap between germline ends came to 5 bases. Germline V gene lookup returns CDR1 SGDLS and CDR2 YYNGEE. The CDR3 consists of 13 residues. CDR3 sequence: CASSVGYQETQYF. The CDR3 nucleotides read TGTGCCAGCAGCGTAGGCTATCAAGAGACCCAGTACTTC.

The sample holds one count of this clone. The chain uses TRBV11-3 and TRBJ2-7, with TRBD1 matching 8 bases. This CDR3 has 17 amino acids. V shed 5 bases, J shed 2 bases, and the junction held 14 bases outside the gene matches. Germline lookup yields CDR1 SGHNT and CDR2 YENEEA. In DNA form, the CDR3 reads TGTGCCAGCAGCACGAGGGGGCCAGGGGGCGAAACCTACGAGCAGTACTTC. Protein sequence: CASSTRGPGGETYEQYF.

The chain employs TRBV6-5 and TRBJ2-7; D not resolved. With 2 bases removed from V and 3 bases from J, the gap between germline ends came to 5 bases. Per the germline V gene, CDR1 is MNHEY and CDR2 is SVGAGI. The CDR3 consists of 12 residues. Here the CDR3 reads CASSYIDYEQYF. The CDR3 region has the DNA TGTGCCAGCAGTTACATTGACTACGAGCAGTACTTC.

This clone has a single count. Distinct nucleotide sequences in the sample also encode this CDR3. This rearrangement joins TRBV2 to TRBJ2-5, with 15 bases identical to TRBD2. V trimming: 6 bases; J trimming: 5 bases; junction bases outside the gene matches: 1. Germline CDR1 SNHLY, CDR2 FYNNEI. This CDR3 region has 14 residues. CDR3 region: CASRGTSGRETQYF. The CDR3 bases are TGTGCCAGCAGAGGGACTAGCGGGAGGGAGACCCAGTACTTC.